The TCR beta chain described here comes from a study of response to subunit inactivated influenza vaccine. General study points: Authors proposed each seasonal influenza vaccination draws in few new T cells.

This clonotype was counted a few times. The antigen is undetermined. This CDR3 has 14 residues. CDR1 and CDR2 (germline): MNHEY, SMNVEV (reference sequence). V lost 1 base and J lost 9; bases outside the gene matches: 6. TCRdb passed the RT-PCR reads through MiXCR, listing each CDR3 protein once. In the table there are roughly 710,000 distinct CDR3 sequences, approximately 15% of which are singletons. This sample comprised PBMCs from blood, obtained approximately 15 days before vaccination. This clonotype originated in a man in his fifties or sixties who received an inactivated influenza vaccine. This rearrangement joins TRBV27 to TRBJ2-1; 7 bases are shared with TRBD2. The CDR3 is CASSLYRTRGEQFF. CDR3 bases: TGTGCCAGCAGTTTATATCGGACTAGGGGTGAGCAGTTCTTC.